This TCR beta chain was recovered during a study of blood T cell repertoires in COVID-19. Background on the study: COVID-19 samples, acute and convalescent, were from the United States, Italy and Spain. From T cells, B-cell-depleted T cells, or PBMCs came the material, which was cDNA or gDNA.

The germline V gene encodes CDR1 KGHSH and CDR2 LQKENI. V lost 3 bases and J lost 7, with 15 bases in between. This CDR3 spans 14 amino acids. Original processing notes: Estimation of nucleated cell counts was performed using reference gene primer amplification. Generated by immunoSEQ multiplex PCR, the TCRdb table keeps only in-frame clones and is missing some. The V and J calls and clone size come from that table; D and trimming were worked out from the DNA. The sample has 200,000 to 250,000 clones, around 86% seen once. The chain has TRBV18 and TRBJ1-1; D is perhaps TRBD1 (6 bases). This TCR came from a man aged 80 or over with acute or convalescent COVID-19. The sequenced sample was peripheral blood. The DNA for the CDR3 is TGTGCCAGCTCACCTCAGGGTTCACAGGGTGAAGCTTTCTTT. It encodes CASSPQGSQGEAFF.